The 10 T cell receptor beta chains below all came from one sample that was sequenced in a study of blood T cell repertoires in COVID-19. TCRdb's copy holds only in-frame clones and misses some; the assay was immunoSEQ multiplex PCR. The sample carries tens of thousands of clones, around 85% recorded once. The specimen was peripheral blood. All receptors derive from a woman in her seventies with acute or convalescent COVID-19.

The rearrangement uses TRBV19 and TRBJ2-1, with 7 bases that match TRBD2. This CDR3 is built from 15 residues. Germline loops: CDR1 LNHDA, CDR2 SQIVND (reference sequence). J lost 5 bases, V lost 6 bases, and 10 bases had no gene match. The CDR3 DNA is TGTGCCAGTAGGATTGGGGCGGGGGAAAACAATGAGCAGTTCTTC. Its translation is CASRIGAGENNEQFF.

The chain employs TRBV7-2 and TRBJ1-5; D not certain. V was trimmed by 5 bases and J by 2 bases, leaving 16 bases between them. The CDR3 sequence is 16 residues long. Per germline, CDR1 SGHTA and CDR2 FQGNSA. The CDR3 region is CASSPTVLAGNQPQHF. CDR3 bases: TGTGCCAGCAGCCCGACGGTGTTGGCGGGCAATCAGCCCCAGCATTTT.

The gene calls are TRBV6-1 and TRBJ2-2, with 9 bases fitting TRBD1. Trimming took 3 bases from V and 4 from J; bases not matched to a gene: 3. The CDR3 is 15 amino acids. Looked up from germline, CDR1 is MNHNS and CDR2 is SASEGT. DNA for the CDR3: TGTGCCAGCAGTGAGGTGGGACAGGGCACCGGGGAGCTGTTTTTT. Protein: CASSEVGQGTGELFF.

The CDR3 spells CSVGVSGGAVGQFF. CDR3 DNA sequence: TGCAGCGTTGGGGTTAGCGGGGGGGCTGTTGGGCAGTTCTTC. The gene calls are TRBV29-1 and TRBJ2-1; 11 bases are a match to TRBD2. CDR3 length: 14 residues. J lost 12 bases, V lost 4 bases, and 11 bases had no gene match. CDR1 is SQVTM, CDR2 ANQGSEA, per germline.

The rearrangement joins TRBV28 to TRBJ1-1, with 9 bases aligning to TRBD1. V was clipped by 6 bases and J by 3 bases; unmatched bases: 5. This CDR3 has 14 residues. Germline-derived CDR1 and CDR2 are MDHEN and SYDVKM. The CDR3 loop reads CASSPTGGYTEAFF. The CDR3, as DNA: TGTGCCAGCAGCCCGACAGGGGGATACACTGAAGCTTTCTTT.

The chain uses TRBV7-6 and TRBJ2-4; 13 positions match TRBD2. With 5 bases clipped from V and 7 bases from J, the junction kept 17 bases outside the gene matches. CDR1 and CDR2 from the germline V gene are SGHVS and FNYEAQ. The CDR3 loop spans 19 amino acids. CDR3 sequence (DNA): TGTGCCAGCAGCCCCCAGGGACTAGCGGGAACAGCTGAGGGGAACATTCAGTACTTC. Translated: CASSPQGLAGTAEGNIQYF.

The chain is built from TRBV20-1 and TRBJ2-1; 13 bases map to TRBD2. Germline V lookup: CDR1 DFQATT, CDR2 SNEGSKA (reference sequence). The CDR3 contains 15 residues. The junction had 11 bases not matched to a gene; V was cut back by 3 bases and J by 12 bases. The CDR3 loop reads CSASQLAGGLQRQFF. CDR3 DNA: TGCAGTGCTAGTCAACTAGCGGGGGGGCTCCAACGGCAGTTCTTC.

The chain couples TRBV24-1 to TRBJ2-1, with D unresolved. V was trimmed by 5 bases and J by 4 bases, leaving 17 bases between them. The CDR3 is 16 residues long. The germline CDR1 and CDR2 sequences are KGHDR and SFDVKD. The chain's CDR3 is CATSGGSVYLYNEQFF. Here the CDR3 DNA reads TGTGCCACCAGTGGAGGATCGGTCTACTTGTACAATGAGCAGTTCTTC.

This clone has only one observation. This chain links TRBV7-9 with TRBJ1-4, with 8 bases aligning to TRBD1. The CDR3 length is 16 residues. From germline, CDR1 is SEHNR and CDR2 FQNEAQ (reference sequence). Trimming cost V 5 bases and J 0 bases; bases outside gene matches: 5. DNA of the CDR3: TGTGCCAGCAGCCTAATGACAGGGGCAACTAATGAAAAACTGTTTTTT. This codes for CASSLMTGATNEKLFF.

CDR3 in amino acids: CASKPGGSQETQYF. CDR3 nucleotides: TGTGCCAGCAAACCGGGTGGGTCCCAAGAGACCCAGTACTTC. V gene TRBV6-5 combines with J gene TRBJ2-5; D gene ambiguous. Germline assignment: CDR1 MNHEY and CDR2 SVGAGI. The CDR3 covers 14 residues. With 7 bases removed from V and 1 base from J, the gap between germline ends came to 13 bases.